The next 2 T cell receptor beta chains were all read from a single sample in a study of T cell responses to AZD1222 COVID-19 vaccine. Profiling relied on immunoSEQ multiplex PCR, and the TCRdb table lists in-frame clones only, not all of them. The sample has about 180,000 clones, approximately 90% seen once. The sample consisted of peripheral blood, taken 28 days after the second AZD1222 dose. Receptors were obtained from an adult who received the AZD1222 COVID-19 vaccine.

V gene TRBV19 combines with J gene TRBJ1-5; 9 nucleotides line up with TRBD1. The CDR3 extends over 15 amino acids. J gave up 2 bases and V 3 bases, and 2 bases lay outside the gene matches. CDR1 LNHDA and CDR2 SQIVND come from the germline V gene (reference sequence). Written as DNA, the CDR3 is TGTGCCAGTAGTATGGGACAGGGTGGCAATCAGCCCCAGCATTTT. This sequence encodes CASSMGQGGNQPQHF.

The rearrangement links TRBV19 to TRBJ1-1; D gene uncertain. V was cut by 2 bases and J by 11 bases, with 15 bases left in between. The CDR3 covers 13 residues. CDR1 is LNHDA and CDR2 is SQIVND in the germline V gene (reference sequence). CDR3 in DNA: TGTGCCAGTAGTATACCCCCGGGCCTAGTGGCTTTCTTT. This codes for CASSIPPGLVAFF.